This is a list of T cell receptor beta chains from one sample in a study of molecular identifiers for immune sequencing clone quantification. Each CDR3 protein gets one entry after TCRdb re-called the PCR reads with MiXCR. Here the sample spans 490,000 or so distinct CDR3 sequences, about 20% being singletons. The sample consisted of naive CD8+ T cells from blood, with Jurkat cell RNA spiked in. These receptors were obtained from a human donor in good health. Some libraries in this study had Jurkat cell RNA spiked in. The conserved cysteine and the conserved F or W are not part of the CDR3 here.

v_call cdr3_aa
TRBV20-1 SGVPGQGEFSAKNIQY
TRBV4-1 ASSQVVLSTDTQY
TRBV5-6 ASSLGDLEYEQY
TRBV19 ASSIERDNNYEQY
TRBV9 ASSFRTSDPYNEQF
TRBV6-2/TRBV6-3 ASSYIGLAGTSTDTQY
TRBV28 ASSPPASGQETQY
TRBV27 ASFHRGRDTEAF
TRBV6-2/TRBV6-3 ASSLGQRNQPQH
TRBV30 AWDPSGASEAF
TRBV4-3 ASSLHRGTEAF
TRBV6-2/TRBV6-3 AICRFMNTEAF
TRBV7-9 ASSAGGAREQF
TRBV7-2 ASSSWGGVGYNEQF
TRBV2 ASNPNPGTEAF
TRBV28 ASSLSQSDMGAQETQY
TRBV4-3 ASSQTGTGSYEQH
TRBV7-7 ASSLFPSYEQY
TRBV27 ASSPTTWQETQY
TRBV5-1 ASSLVTPKTGNTGAF
TRBV20-1 SASRPAASADTQY
TRBV29-1 SVELALEQY
TRBV4-3 ASSQGVMVGELF
TRBV27 ASSFRAGGFSYEQY
TRBV5-8 ASSKNRGLNTEAF
TRBV29-1 SVVGGGYNEQF
TRBV7-6 ASSSHGGETQY
TRBV4-1 ASSLPAGSEQY
TRBV12-3/TRBV12-4 AITPGGAPSGANVLT
TRBV29-1 SVGANTGELF
TRBV19 ASSIVGGHPNTEAF
TRBV7-9 ASISGVPYNSPLH
TRBV11-2 ASSPLPTETQY
TRBV2 ASSEALRVPTYEQY
TRBV7-9 ASSPPLGTGGNRGLDQETQY
TRBV30 AWKGPAGEIGELF
TRBV12-3/TRBV12-4 ASSYSLRYQETQY
TRBV4-1 ASSQAAWQGYTEAF
TRBV5-6 ASSSALTAYNEQF
TRBV11-2 ASSPQARNTEAF